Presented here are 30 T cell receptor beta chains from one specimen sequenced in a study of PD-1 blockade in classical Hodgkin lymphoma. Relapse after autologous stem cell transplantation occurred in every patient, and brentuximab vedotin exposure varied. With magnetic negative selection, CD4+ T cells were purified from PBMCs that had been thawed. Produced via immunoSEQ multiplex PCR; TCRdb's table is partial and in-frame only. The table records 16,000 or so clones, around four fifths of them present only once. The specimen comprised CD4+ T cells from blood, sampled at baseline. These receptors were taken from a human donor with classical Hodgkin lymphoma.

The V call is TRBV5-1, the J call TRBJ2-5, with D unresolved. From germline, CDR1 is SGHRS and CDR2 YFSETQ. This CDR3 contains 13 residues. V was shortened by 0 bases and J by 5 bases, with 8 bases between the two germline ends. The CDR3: CASSLGVFETQYF. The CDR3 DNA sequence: TGCGCCAGCAGCTTGGGGGTATTTGAGACCCAGTACTTC.

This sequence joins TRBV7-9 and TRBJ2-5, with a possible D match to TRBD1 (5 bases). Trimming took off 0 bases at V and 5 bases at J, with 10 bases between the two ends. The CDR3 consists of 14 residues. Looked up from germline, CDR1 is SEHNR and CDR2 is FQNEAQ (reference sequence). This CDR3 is CASSLAGARETQYF. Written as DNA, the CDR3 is TGTGCCAGCAGCTTAGCAGGGGCTCGGGAGACCCAGTACTTC.

As DNA, the CDR3 is TGTGCCAGCAGTACGCTCCTACGTCTTAGCGGGAGTTCTACAGATACGCAGTATTTT. As protein: CASSTLLRLSGSSTDTQYF. The chain recombines TRBV28 with TRBJ2-3, with 9 positions matching TRBD2. V gave up 5 bases and J gave up 3 bases; unmatched junction bases: 18. The CDR3 contains 19 residues. Per the germline V gene, CDR1 is MDHEN and CDR2 is SYDVKM.

CDR3 loop: CASSYSGQAHQPQHF. As DNA, the CDR3 is TGTGCCAGCAGTTACTCGGGACAGGCTCATCAGCCCCAGCATTTT. V and J are TRBV6-6 and TRBJ1-5; 8 bases are shared with TRBD1. CDR1 is MNHNY and CDR2 is SVGAGI in the germline V gene (reference sequence). The CDR3 contains 15 residues. The junction had 3 bases not matched to a gene; V was cut back by 0 bases and J by 5 bases.

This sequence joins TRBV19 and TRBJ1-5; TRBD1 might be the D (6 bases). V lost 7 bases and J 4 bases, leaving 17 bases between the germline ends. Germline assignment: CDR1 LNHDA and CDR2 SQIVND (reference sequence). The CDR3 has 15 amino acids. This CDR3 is CASTLSTGRNQPQHF. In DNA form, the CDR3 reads TGTGCCAGTACCTTATCAACAGGGAGGAATCAGCCCCAGCATTTT.

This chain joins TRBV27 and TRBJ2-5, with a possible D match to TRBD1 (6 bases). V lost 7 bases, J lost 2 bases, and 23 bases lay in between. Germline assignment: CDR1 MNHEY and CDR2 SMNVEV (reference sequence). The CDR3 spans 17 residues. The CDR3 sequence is CASMRTIVRTVQETQYF. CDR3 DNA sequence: TGTGCCAGCATGCGAACAATCGTCCGGACAGTTCAAGAGACCCAGTACTTC.

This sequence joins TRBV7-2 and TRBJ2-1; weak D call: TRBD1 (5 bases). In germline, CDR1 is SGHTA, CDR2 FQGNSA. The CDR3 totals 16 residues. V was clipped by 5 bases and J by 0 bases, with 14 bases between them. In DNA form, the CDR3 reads TGTGCCAGCAGCCCACGACAGCCTAGCTCCTACAATGAGCAGTTCTTC. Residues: CASSPRQPSSYNEQFF.

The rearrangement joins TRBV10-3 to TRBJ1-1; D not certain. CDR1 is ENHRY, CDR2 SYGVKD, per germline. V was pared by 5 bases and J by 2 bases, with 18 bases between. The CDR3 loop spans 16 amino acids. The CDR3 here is CAISTIPGYQNTEAFF. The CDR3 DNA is TGTGCCATCAGTACGATTCCGGGATACCAAAACACTGAAGCTTTCTTT.

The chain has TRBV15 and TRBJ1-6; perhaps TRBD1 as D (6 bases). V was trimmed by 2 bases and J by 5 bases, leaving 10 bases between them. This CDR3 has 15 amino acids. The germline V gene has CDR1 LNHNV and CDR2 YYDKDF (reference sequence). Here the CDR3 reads CATSRNQGNNSPLHF. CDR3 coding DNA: TGTGCCACCAGCAGAAATCAGGGGAATAATTCACCCCTCCACTTT.

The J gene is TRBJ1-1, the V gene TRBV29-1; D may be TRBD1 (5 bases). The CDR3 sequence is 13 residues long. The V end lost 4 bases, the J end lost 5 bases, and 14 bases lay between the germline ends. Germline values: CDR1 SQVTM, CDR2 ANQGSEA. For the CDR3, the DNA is TGCAGCGTTGCTGCAGGGCGGGGGACTGAAGCTTTCTTT. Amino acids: CSVAAGRGTEAFF.

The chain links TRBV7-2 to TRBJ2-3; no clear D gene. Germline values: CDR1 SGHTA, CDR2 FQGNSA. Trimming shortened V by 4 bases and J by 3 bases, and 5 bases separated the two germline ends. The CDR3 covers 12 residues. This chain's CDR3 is CASSSNTDTQYF. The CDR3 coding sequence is TGTGCCAGCAGCTCCAATACAGATACGCAGTATTTT. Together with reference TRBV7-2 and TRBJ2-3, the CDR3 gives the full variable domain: GAGVSQSPSNKVTEKGKDVELRCDPISGHTALYWYRQSLGQGLEFLIYFQGNSAPDKSGLPSDRFSAERTGGSVSTLTIQRTQQEDSAVYLCASSSNTDTQYFGPGTRLTVL.

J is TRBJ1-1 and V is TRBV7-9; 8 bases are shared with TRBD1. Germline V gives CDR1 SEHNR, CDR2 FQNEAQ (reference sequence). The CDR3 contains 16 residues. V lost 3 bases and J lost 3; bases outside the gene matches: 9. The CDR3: CASSFRPGGEDTEAFF. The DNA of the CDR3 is TGTGCCAGCAGCTTCCGTCCAGGGGGCGAAGACACTGAAGCTTTCTTT.

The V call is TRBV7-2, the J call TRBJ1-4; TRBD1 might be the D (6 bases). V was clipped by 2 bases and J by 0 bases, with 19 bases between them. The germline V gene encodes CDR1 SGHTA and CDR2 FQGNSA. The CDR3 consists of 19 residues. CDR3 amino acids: CASSLKGGPHYATNEKLFF. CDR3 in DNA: TGTGCCAGCAGCTTAAAGGGGGGCCCCCACTATGCAACTAATGAAAAACTGTTTTTT.

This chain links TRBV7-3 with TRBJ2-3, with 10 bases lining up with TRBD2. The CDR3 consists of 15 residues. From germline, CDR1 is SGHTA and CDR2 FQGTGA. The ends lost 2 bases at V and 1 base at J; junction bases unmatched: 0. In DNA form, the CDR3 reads TGTGCCAGCAGCTTACTAGCGGGAGGCACAGATACGCAGTATTTT. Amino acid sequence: CASSLLAGGTDTQYF.

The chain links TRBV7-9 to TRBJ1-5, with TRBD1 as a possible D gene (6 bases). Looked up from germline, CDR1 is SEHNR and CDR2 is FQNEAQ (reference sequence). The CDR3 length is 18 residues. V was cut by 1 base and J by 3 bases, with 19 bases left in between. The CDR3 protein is CASSLGGVLGGLNQPQHF. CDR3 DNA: TGTGCCAGCAGCTTAGGAGGGGTCCTAGGGGGACTCAATCAGCCCCAGCATTTT.

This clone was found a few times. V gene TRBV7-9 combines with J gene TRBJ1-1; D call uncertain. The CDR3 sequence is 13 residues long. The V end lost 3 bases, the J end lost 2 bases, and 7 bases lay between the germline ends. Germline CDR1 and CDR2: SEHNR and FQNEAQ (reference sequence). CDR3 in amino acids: CASSFSVNTEAFF. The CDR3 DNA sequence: TGTGCCAGCAGCTTTTCGGTAAACACTGAAGCTTTCTTT.

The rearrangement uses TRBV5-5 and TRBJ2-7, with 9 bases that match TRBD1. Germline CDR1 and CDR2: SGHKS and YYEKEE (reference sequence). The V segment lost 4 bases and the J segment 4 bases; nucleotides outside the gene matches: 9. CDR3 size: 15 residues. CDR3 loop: CASSPSGTGWYEQYF. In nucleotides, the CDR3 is TGTGCCAGCAGCCCCTCCGGGACAGGGTGGTACGAGCAGTACTTC.

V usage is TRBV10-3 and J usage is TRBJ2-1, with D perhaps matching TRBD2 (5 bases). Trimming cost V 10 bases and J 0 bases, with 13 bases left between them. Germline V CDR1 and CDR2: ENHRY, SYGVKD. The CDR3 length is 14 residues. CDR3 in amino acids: CATGGGSSYNEQFF. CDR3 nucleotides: TGTGCCACCGGTGGTGGGAGCTCCTACAATGAGCAGTTCTTC.

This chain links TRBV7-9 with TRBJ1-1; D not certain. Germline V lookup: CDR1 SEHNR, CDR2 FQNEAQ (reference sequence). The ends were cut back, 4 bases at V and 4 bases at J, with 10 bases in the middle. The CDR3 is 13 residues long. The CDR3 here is CASSSVLGTEAFF. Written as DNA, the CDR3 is TGTGCCAGCAGCTCAGTTCTCGGCACTGAAGCTTTCTTT. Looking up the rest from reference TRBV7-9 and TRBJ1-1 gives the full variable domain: DTGVSQNPRHKITKRGQNVTFRCDPISEHNRLYWYRQTLGQGPEFLTYFQNEAQLEKSRLLSDRFSAERPKGSFSTLEIQRTEQGDSAMYLCASSSVLGTEAFFGQGTRLTVV.

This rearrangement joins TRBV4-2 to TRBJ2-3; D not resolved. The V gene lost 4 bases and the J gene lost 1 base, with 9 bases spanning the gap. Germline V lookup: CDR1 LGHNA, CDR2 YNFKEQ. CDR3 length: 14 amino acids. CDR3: CASSLNRGTDTQYF. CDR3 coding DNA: TGTGCCAGCAGCCTAAATAGGGGCACAGATACGCAGTATTTT.

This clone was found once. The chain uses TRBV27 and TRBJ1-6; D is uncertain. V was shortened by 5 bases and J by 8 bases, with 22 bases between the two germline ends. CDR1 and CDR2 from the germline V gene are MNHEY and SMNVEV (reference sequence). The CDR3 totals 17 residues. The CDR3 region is CASSKYNRKKGDSPLHF. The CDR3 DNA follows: TGTGCCAGCAGTAAATACAACCGGAAAAAGGGAGATTCACCCCTCCACTTT.

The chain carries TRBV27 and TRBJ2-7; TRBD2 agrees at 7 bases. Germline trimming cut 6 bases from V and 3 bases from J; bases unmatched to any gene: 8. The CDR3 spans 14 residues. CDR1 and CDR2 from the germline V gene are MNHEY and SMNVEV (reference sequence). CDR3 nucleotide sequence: TGTGCCAGCAGGGCCGGGGGGTTAGGCTACGAGCAGTACTTC. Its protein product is CASRAGGLGYEQYF.

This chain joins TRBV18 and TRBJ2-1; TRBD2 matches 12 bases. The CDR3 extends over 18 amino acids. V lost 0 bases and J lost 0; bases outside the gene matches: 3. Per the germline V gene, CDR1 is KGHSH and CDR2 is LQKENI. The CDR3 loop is CASSPPRLAGASYNEQFF. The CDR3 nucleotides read TGTGCCAGCTCACCACCGAGACTAGCGGGGGCCTCCTACAATGAGCAGTTCTTC.

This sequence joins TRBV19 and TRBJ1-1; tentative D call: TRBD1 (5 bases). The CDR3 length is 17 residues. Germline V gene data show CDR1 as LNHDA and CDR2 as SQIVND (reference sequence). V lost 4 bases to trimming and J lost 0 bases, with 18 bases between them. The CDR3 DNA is TGTGCCAGTAGTACGCTCCCGGTGACAGTTATGAACACTGAAGCTTTCTTT. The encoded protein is CASSTLPVTVMNTEAFF.

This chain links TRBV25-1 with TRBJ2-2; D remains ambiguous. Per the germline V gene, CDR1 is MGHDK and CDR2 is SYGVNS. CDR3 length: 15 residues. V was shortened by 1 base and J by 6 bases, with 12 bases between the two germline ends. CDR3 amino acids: CASSEFGAGPGELFF. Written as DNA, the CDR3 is TGTGCCAGCAGTGAATTTGGCGCCGGTCCCGGGGAGCTGTTTTTT.

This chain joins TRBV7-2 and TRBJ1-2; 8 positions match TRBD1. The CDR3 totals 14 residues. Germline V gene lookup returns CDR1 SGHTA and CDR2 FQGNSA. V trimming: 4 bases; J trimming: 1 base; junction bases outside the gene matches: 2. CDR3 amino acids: CASSSDRVNYGYTF. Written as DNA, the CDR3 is TGTGCCAGCAGCTCGGACAGGGTTAACTATGGCTACACCTTC. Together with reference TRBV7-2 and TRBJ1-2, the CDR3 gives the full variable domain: GAGVSQSPSNKVTEKGKDVELRCDPISGHTALYWYRQSLGQGLEFLIYFQGNSAPDKSGLPSDRFSAERTGGSVSTLTIQRTQQEDSAVYLCASSSDRVNYGYTFGSGTRLTVV.

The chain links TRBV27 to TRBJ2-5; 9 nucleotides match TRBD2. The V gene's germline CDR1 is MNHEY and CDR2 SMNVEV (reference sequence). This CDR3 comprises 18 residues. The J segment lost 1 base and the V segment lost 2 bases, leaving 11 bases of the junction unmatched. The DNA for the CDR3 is TGTGCCAGCAGTTTAGGGGGCCCGGGACTAGCAAGCCAAGAGACCCAGTACTTC. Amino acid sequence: CASSLGGPGLASQETQYF.

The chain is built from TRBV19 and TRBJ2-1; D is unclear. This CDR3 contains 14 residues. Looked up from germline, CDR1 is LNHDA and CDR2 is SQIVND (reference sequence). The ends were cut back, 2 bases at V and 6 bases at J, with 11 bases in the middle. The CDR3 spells CASSINLSGNEQFF. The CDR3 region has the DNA TGTGCCAGTAGTATAAATCTTTCAGGCAATGAGCAGTTCTTC.

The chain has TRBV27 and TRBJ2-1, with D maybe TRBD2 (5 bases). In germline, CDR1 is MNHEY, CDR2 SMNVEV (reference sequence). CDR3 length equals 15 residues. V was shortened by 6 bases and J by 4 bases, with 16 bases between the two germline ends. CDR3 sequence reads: CASSEGHSGYNEQFF. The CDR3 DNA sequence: TGTGCCAGCAGCGAGGGCCATTCGGGGTACAATGAGCAGTTCTTC.

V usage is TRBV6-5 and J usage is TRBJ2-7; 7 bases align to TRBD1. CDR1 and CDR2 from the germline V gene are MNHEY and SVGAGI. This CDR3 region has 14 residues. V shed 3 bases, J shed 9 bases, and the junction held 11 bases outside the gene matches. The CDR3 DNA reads TGTGCCAGCAGTTATAACAGGGGCCTACGACGGCAGTACTTC. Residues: CASSYNRGLRRQYF.